This T cell receptor beta chain is drawn from a study of radiotherapy plus CTLA-4 blockade in lung cancer (dated by TCRdb to the late 2010s). With respect to the entire study: Among the enrolled patients, 18% had an objective response, and 25% to 40% reached disease control.

Preparation of the library involved the immunoSEQ multiplex PCR assay. This immuneACCESS table, as held by TCRdb, lists in-frame sequences with V and J called but not all clones. Of the missing ones, under half trace to an unresolved V gene in checked studies; the others have no known cause. This sample is represented by approximately 95,000 clones; more than 75% of them were singletons. The ten most abundant clones make up under 4% of the sample. Findings and caveats that apply to the study as a whole: After treatment with radiotherapy and ipilimumab, TCR clones that originated in tumors expanded in peripheral blood. The strongest predictors of response were reported to be early dynamic shifts in blood T cell clones along with a rise in serum interferon-beta following radiation.

Comments on this clone: The clone's antigen remains unknown. Per-base quality was not reported, and no clone a single base away is much larger than it.

The study evaluated CTLA-4 blockade (ipilimumab) given together with focal radiation therapy in patients who had chemo-refractory metastatic non-small-cell lung cancer. Source: peripheral blood, taken from a patient treated with radiotherapy plus ipilimumab. The clonotype comes from a human donor with non-small cell lung cancer who had a partial response to radiotherapy plus ipilimumab.

The DNA sequence is TGTGCCAGCAGCGTAGGCGCGTCTTCCACCGGGGAGCTGTTTTTT. This translates into CASSVGASSTGELFF. This chain joins TRBV9 to TRBJ2-2, with the D gene call left open. CDR1 SGDLS and CDR2 YYNGEE are derived from the germline V gene. V is reduced by 0 bases and J by 4 bases, leaving a spacing of 10 bases between them. The CDR3 holds 15 amino acids from the cysteine to the phenylalanine. Just the 45-base CDR3 DNA is kept, in frame starting at base 1.